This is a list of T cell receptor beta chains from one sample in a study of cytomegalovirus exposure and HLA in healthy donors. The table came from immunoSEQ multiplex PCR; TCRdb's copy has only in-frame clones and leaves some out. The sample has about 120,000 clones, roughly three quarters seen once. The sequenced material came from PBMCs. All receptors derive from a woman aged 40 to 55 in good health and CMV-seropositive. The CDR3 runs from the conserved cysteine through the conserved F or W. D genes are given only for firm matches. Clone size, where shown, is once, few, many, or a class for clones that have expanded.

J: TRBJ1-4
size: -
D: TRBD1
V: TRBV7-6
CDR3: CASSYSGGNNEKLFF
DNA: TGTGCCAGCAGTTACTCAGGGGGAAATAATGAAAAACTGTTTTTT

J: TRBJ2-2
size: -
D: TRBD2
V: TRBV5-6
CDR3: CASTERGGSGELFF
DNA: TGTGCCAGCACCGAGCGGGGGGGGTCCGGGGAGCTGTTTTTT

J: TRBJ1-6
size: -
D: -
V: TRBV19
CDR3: CASSIRQDGNSPLHF
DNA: TGTGCCAGTAGTATTAGACAGGACGGCAATTCACCCCTCCACTTT

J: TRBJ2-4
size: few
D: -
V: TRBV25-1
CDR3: CASSGAGAPSKNIQYF
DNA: TGTGCCAGCAGTGGGGCAGGGGCCCCTTCCAAAAACATTCAGTACTTC

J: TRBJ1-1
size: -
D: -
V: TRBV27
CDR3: CASQDTGRLDTEAFF
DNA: TGTGCCAGTCAGGATACAGGGCGATTGGACACTGAAGCTTTCTTT

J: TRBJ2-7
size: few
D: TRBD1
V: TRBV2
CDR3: CASNGGQGSYEQYF
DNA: TGTGCCAGCAATGGGGGACAGGGGTCCTACGAGCAGTACTTC

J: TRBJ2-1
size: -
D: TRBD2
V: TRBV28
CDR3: CASSLGGAYYNEQFF
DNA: TGTGCCAGCAGCCTCGGGGGGGCCTATTACAATGAGCAGTTCTTC

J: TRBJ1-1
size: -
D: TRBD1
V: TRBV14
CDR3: CASRGQGWSEAFF
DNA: TGTGCCAGCAGGGGACAGGGGTGGTCTGAAGCTTTCTTT

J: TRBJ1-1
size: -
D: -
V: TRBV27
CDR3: CASSLRDMNTEAFF
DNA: TGTGCCAGCAGTTTACGCGACATGAACACTGAAGCTTTCTTT

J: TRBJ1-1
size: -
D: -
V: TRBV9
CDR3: CASSVVVGDTEAFF
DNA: TGTGCCAGCAGCGTAGTTGTCGGTGACACTGAAGCTTTCTTT

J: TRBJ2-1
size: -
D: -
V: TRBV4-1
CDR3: CASSQNRVGSNEQFF
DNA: TGCGCCAGCAGCCAAAACAGGGTCGGAAGTAATGAGCAGTTCTTC

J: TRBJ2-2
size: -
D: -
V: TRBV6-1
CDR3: CVSSGTFTGELFF
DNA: TGTGTCAGCAGTGGGACATTTACCGGGGAGCTGTTTTTT

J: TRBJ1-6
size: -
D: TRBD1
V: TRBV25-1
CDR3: CASRQTGEGSPLHF
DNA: TGTGCCAGCCGACAGACAGGGGAGGGTTCACCCCTCCACTTT

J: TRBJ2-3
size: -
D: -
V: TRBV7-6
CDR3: CASSPPGDTQYF
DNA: TGTGCCAGCAGCCCCCCGGGAGATACGCAGTATTTT

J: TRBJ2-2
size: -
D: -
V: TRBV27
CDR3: CASSLGGAYTGELFF
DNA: TGTGCCAGCAGTTTAGGAGGGGCTTACACCGGGGAGCTGTTTTTT

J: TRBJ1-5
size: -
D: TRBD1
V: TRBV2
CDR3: CASTPTGVSQPQHF
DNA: TGTGCCAGCACCCCAACAGGGGTGAGTCAGCCCCAGCATTTT

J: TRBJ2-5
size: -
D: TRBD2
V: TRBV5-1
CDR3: CASSFGLAGAYQETQYF
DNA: TGCGCCAGCAGCTTCGGACTAGCGGGGGCGTACCAAGAGACCCAGTACTTC

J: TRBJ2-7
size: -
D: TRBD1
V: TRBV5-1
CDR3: CASSPTGLGYEQYF
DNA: TGCGCCAGCTCCCCGACAGGGCTAGGTTACGAGCAGTACTTC

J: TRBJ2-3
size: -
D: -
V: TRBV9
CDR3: CASSVDLAQSTDTQYF
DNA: TGTGCCAGCAGCGTAGATCTAGCGCAAAGCACAGATACGCAGTATTTT